One sample yielded the 4 T cell receptor beta chains listed below, sequenced in a study of cytomegalovirus exposure and HLA in healthy donors. The PCR used 60 Vbeta and 13 Jbeta primers. The table came from immunoSEQ multiplex PCR; TCRdb's copy has only in-frame clones and leaves some out. The table includes about 140,000 clones, 70% to 80% detected once. Sequenced: PBMCs. The receptor source for this set is a female donor in good health and CMV-seronegative.

The chain links TRBV30 to TRBJ2-7; D unresolved. V was trimmed by 6 bases and J by 8 bases, leaving 11 bases between them. The CDR3 totals 10 residues. Germline values: CDR1 GTSNPN, CDR2 SVGIG (reference sequence). CDR3 coding DNA: TGTGCCTGTACGGGTGAGCAGCAGTACTTC. Protein sequence: CACTGEQQYF.

J is TRBJ2-1 and V is TRBV19; TRBD2 matches 8 bases. The length of the CDR3 is 11 residues. Germline assignment: CDR1 LNHDA and CDR2 SQIVND (reference sequence). With 9 bases clipped from V and 6 bases from J, the junction kept 1 base outside the gene matches. The CDR3 spells CASGGGNEQFF. The CDR3 DNA reads as TGTGCCAGCGGGGGGGGCAATGAGCAGTTCTTC.

This clone was recorded a few times. The rearrangement links TRBV7-9 to TRBJ1-5; tentatively, D is TRBD1 (6 bases). Germline CDR1 reads SEHNR; CDR2 reads FQNEAQ (reference sequence). The V gene lost 1 base and the J gene lost 6 bases, with 13 bases spanning the gap. The CDR3 extends over 15 amino acids. The CDR3 coding sequence is TGTGCCAGCAGCTTAGACAGGGAAACGGGTCAGCCCCAGCATTTT. This gives the protein CASSLDRETGQPQHF.

V usage is TRBV11-3 and J usage is TRBJ2-3; the D is unclear. In germline, CDR1 is SGHNT, CDR2 YENEEA. CDR3 size: 14 residues. Trimming took 1 base from V and 2 from J, leaving 7 bases between them. The CDR3 here is CASSLGDTTDTQYF. In nucleotides, the CDR3 is TGTGCCAGCAGCTTAGGTGACACCACAGATACGCAGTATTTT.